This T cell receptor (beta chain) was recovered during a study of T cell changes during pregnancy in multiple sclerosis. This table comes from immunoSEQ multiplex PCR, and its TCRdb copy is limited to in-frame clones, with some not included. The table has 45,000 to 55,000 clones, roughly 90% seen once. CDR3 length: 15 residues. With 5 bases removed from V and 2 bases from J, the gap between germline ends came to 15 bases. Germline V CDR1 and CDR2: LNHNV, YYDKDF (reference sequence). The chain carries TRBV15 and TRBJ1-1; D perhaps matches TRBD1 (5 bases). The source is a female donor with multiple sclerosis, enrolled in a pregnancy study. Here the sequenced sample was peripheral blood, taken in the first trimester of pregnancy. CDR3 loop: CATSPRRGINTEAFF. Written as DNA, the CDR3 is TGTGCCACCAGCCCACGAAGGGGCATCAACACTGAAGCTTTCTTT. Together with reference TRBV15 and TRBJ1-1, the CDR3 gives the full variable domain: DAMVIQNPRYQVTQFGKPVTLSCSQTLNHNVMYWYQQKSSQAPKLLFHYYDKDFNNEADTPDNFQSRRPNTSFCFLDIRSPGLGDTAMYLCATSPRRGINTEAFFGQGTRLTVV.